Each of the 23 T cell receptor beta chains below was sequenced from the same sample in a study of T cell responses to AZD1222 COVID-19 vaccine. This table comes from immunoSEQ multiplex PCR, and its TCRdb copy is limited to in-frame clones, with some not included. The sample has around 200,000 clones, approximately 95% seen once. This sample comprised peripheral blood, obtained on day 0 of AZD1222 vaccination. The receptor source for this set is an adult in good health.

V usage is TRBV9 and J usage is TRBJ1-6; D is uncertain. Germline V gene sequence: CDR1 SGDLS, CDR2 YYNGEE. This CDR3 comprises 14 residues. Trimming removed 0 bases at V and 7 bases at J, with 8 bases between. CDR3 amino acids: CASSVAVGNSPLHF. DNA of the CDR3: TGTGCCAGCAGCGTAGCCGTGGGGAATTCACCCCTCCACTTT.

In this sample, this clone turned up many times. The rearrangement joins TRBV24-1 to TRBJ2-1, with TRBD2 identical over 7 bases. The CDR3 totals 14 residues. J was trimmed by 11 bases and V by 7 bases; bases with no gene match: 13. Germline assignment: CDR1 KGHDR and CDR2 SFDVKD. CDR3 protein: CATSGGTTSFKQFF. The CDR3 DNA reads as TGTGCCACCAGCGGCGGGACTACGTCATTCAAGCAGTTCTTC.

J is TRBJ2-2 and V is TRBV27; perhaps TRBD2 as D (5 bases). V lost 2 bases to trimming and J lost 1 base, with 11 bases between them. The CDR3 totals 16 residues. From germline, CDR1 is MNHEY and CDR2 SMNVEV (reference sequence). CDR3 sequence (DNA): TGTGCCAGCAGTTTACGGACTTACCAGAACACCGGGGAGCTGTTTTTT. Encoded protein: CASSLRTYQNTGELFF.

This clone came up a few times. V usage is TRBV4-2 and J usage is TRBJ1-6; weak D call: TRBD1 (5 bases). Germline V gives CDR1 LGHNA, CDR2 YNFKEQ. The CDR3 has 15 residues. Trimming took 0 bases from V and 9 from J, leaving 12 bases between them. The CDR3 loop reads CASSQEGEFGSPLHF. DNA of the CDR3: TGTGCCAGCAGCCAAGAGGGGGAATTCGGTTCACCCCTCCACTTT.

The J gene is TRBJ1-2, the V gene TRBV5-1, with TRBD1 matching 8 bases. V gave up 0 bases and J gave up 0 bases; unmatched junction bases: 10. The CDR3 length is 18 residues. Germline CDR1 is SGHRS and CDR2 is YFSETQ. The CDR3 sequence: CASSLDLRTGTTNYGYTF. The CDR3 nucleotides read TGCGCCAGCAGCTTGGATCTCCGGACAGGGACCACTAACTATGGCTACACCTTC.

The J gene is TRBJ1-5, the V gene TRBV2, with D possibly matching TRBD1 (5 bases). This CDR3 is 18 amino acids long. Trimming removed 6 bases at V and 2 bases at J, with 23 bases between. Germline-derived CDR1 and CDR2 are SNHLY and FYNNEI. DNA for the CDR3: TGTGCCAGCAGCGGACCGGTCAGGGTCTTAGACGGCAATCAGCCCCAGCATTTT. This codes for CASSGPVRVLDGNQPQHF.

The CDR3 DNA reads TGTGCCAGTAGTATTCGTGTTCAGGGGGCACAGCCCCAGCATTTT. It is translated as CASSIRVQGAQPQHF. The chain links TRBV19 to TRBJ1-5, with 8 bases fitting TRBD1. J lost 7 bases, V lost 3 bases, and 8 bases had no gene match. This CDR3 has 15 residues. Germline CDR1 LNHDA, CDR2 SQIVND (reference sequence).

This sequence joins TRBV6-6 and TRBJ2-1; 8 nucleotides match TRBD2. V shed 7 bases and J 4 bases; nucleotides not matched to a gene: 12. CDR1 MNHNY and CDR2 SVGAGI come from the germline V gene (reference sequence). CDR3 length equals 16 residues. As DNA, the CDR3 is TGTGCCAGCATACGAAAGCGGGAGTGGGGGTACAATGAGCAGTTCTTC. This codes for CASIRKREWGYNEQFF.

This clone was seen only a few times. This chain connects TRBV5-1 to TRBJ2-5, with 15 bases fitting TRBD2. This CDR3 has 19 amino acids. Germline CDR1 reads SGHRS; CDR2 reads YFSETQ. V shed 2 bases and J 2 bases; nucleotides not matched to a gene: 10. CDR3 in DNA: TGCGCCAGCAGCTTCCAACCGGGACTAGCGGGAGGTGGACAAGAGACCCAGTACTTC. This translates into CASSFQPGLAGGGQETQYF. Full variable domain (missing parts from reference TRBV5-1 and TRBJ2-5): KAGVTQTPRYLIKTRGQQVTLSCSPISGHRSVSWYQQTPGQGLQFLFEYFSETQRNKGNFPGRFSGRQFSNSRSEMNVSTLELGDSALYLCASSFQPGLAGGGQETQYFGPGTRLLVL.

This rearrangement joins TRBV18 to TRBJ1-5, with a possible D match to TRBD1 (6 bases). Trimming left V 1 base short and J 4 bases short, with 11 bases between. The CDR3 totals 15 residues. Looked up from germline, CDR1 is KGHSH and CDR2 is LQKENI. CDR3 sequence (DNA): TGTGCCAGCTCACCACAAGCTCAGGGGAATCAGCCCCAGCATTTT. Protein sequence: CASSPQAQGNQPQHF.

This chain uses TRBV4-1 with TRBJ1-5; D gene unclear. CDR1 and CDR2 (germline): MGHRA, YSYEKL. CDR3 length: 17 residues. V gave up 2 bases and J gave up 8 bases, with 22 bases separating them. CDR3 amino acids: CASSQRALQDLIEPQHF. CDR3 bases: TGCGCCAGCAGCCAAAGGGCCTTACAAGACCTCATAGAGCCCCAGCATTTT.

The gene calls are TRBV6-4 and TRBJ1-4, with 10 bases fitting TRBD1. The germline CDR1 and CDR2 sequences are MRHNA and SNTAGT. CDR3 length equals 14 residues. The junction had 5 bases not matched to a gene; V was cut back by 6 bases and J by 7 bases. The CDR3, as DNA: TGTGCCAGCAGCCCGGGACAGGGGATTGAAAAACTGTTTTTT. Amino acid sequence: CASSPGQGIEKLFF.

The chain carries TRBV7-9 and TRBJ1-2, with TRBD1 as a possible D gene (5 bases). V shed 5 bases and J shed 6 bases, with 22 bases lying between them. The germline V gene has CDR1 SEHNR and CDR2 FQNEAQ (reference sequence). The CDR3 runs to 16 residues. CDR3 protein: CASSVLGFRGEDGYTF. DNA of the CDR3: TGTGCCAGCAGCGTCTTAGGGTTTAGGGGAGAGGATGGCTACACCTTC.

The rearrangement joins TRBV27 to TRBJ2-1; D remains unclear. Germline V gene data show CDR1 as MNHEY and CDR2 as SMNVEV (reference sequence). V gave up 5 bases and J gave up 9 bases, with 11 bases separating them. The CDR3 totals 12 residues. The CDR3 DNA reads TGTGCCAGCAGTGTAATAGCAGGTGAGCAGTTCTTC. Protein sequence: CASSVIAGEQFF.

The chain links TRBV6-5 to TRBJ2-1; 7 bases are a match to TRBD2. Germline trimming cut 2 bases from V and 2 bases from J; bases unmatched to any gene: 6. This CDR3 region has 16 residues. The V gene's germline CDR1 is MNHEY and CDR2 SVGAGI. CDR3 nucleotides: TGTGCCAGCAGTTACGAGGCCCTAGCGGCCTACAATGAGCAGTTCTTC. Its translation is CASSYEALAAYNEQFF.

V and J are TRBV3-1 (or the pseudogene TRBV3-2) and TRBJ2-7; D not resolved. From germline, CDR1 is LGHDT and CDR2 YNNKEL (reference sequence). The CDR3 spans 15 residues. Deletions cut 3 bases from V and 3 bases from J, with 15 bases between. In DNA form, the CDR3 reads TGTGCCAGCAGCCACGTCGGAGCCGGGCTCTACGAGCAGTACTTC. Its translation: CASSHVGAGLYEQYF.

This chain connects TRBV18 to TRBJ1-1; maybe TRBD1 (5 bases). This CDR3 contains 14 residues. V was pared by 3 bases and J by 3 bases, with 11 bases between. Germline CDR1 and CDR2: KGHSH and LQKENI. The CDR3 nucleotides are TGTGCCAGCTCACCGGCTATGGGGGACACTGAAGCTTTCTTT. Residues: CASSPAMGDTEAFF.

The chain carries TRBV7-9 and TRBJ2-2; TRBD1 or TRBD2 may be the D gene (6 bases each). The CDR3 consists of 17 residues. From germline, CDR1 is SEHNR and CDR2 FQNEAQ (reference sequence). Deletions cut 4 bases from V and 0 bases from J, with 15 bases between. CDR3 in amino acids: CASSYPSGATNTGELFF. Written as DNA, the CDR3 is TGTGCCAGCAGCTACCCCTCGGGGGCTACGAACACCGGGGAGCTGTTTTTT.

The chain couples TRBV20-1 to TRBJ2-3; D is unresolved. Germline values: CDR1 DFQATT, CDR2 SNEGSKA (reference sequence). Trimming stripped 0 bases from V and 4 bases from J, with 2 bases between. The CDR3 has 11 residues. The CDR3 DNA sequence: TGCAGTGCTAGAGATGCAGATACGCAGTATTTT. It codes for CSARDADTQYF.

This clone appeared a single time. The chain has TRBV6-6 and TRBJ1-3; D perhaps matches TRBD1 (6 bases). Trimming shortened V by 7 bases and J by 3 bases, and 13 bases separated the two germline ends. The CDR3 extends over 14 amino acids. Germline-derived CDR1 and CDR2 are MNHNY and SVGAGI (reference sequence). The CDR3 region is CASTAQGFGNTIYF. The CDR3 DNA follows: TGTGCCAGCACCGCGCAGGGGTTTGGAAACACCATATATTTT.

This clone was picked up one time. The chain employs TRBV7-6 and TRBJ1-1; no firm D call. The V end was cut by 6 bases, the J end by 0 bases, with 8 bases between. The CDR3 consists of 13 residues. Germline assignment: CDR1 SGHVS and CDR2 FNYEAQ. The CDR3 spells CASSISLNTEAFF. CDR3 nucleotides: TGTGCCAGCAGTATAAGCTTGAACACTGAAGCTTTCTTT.

This sequence joins TRBV19 and TRBJ1-2; D may be TRBD1 (5 bases). Germline CDR1 LNHDA, CDR2 SQIVND (reference sequence). The CDR3 spans 14 residues. V was trimmed by 3 bases and J by 5 bases, leaving 13 bases between them. CDR3 in DNA: TGTGCCAGTAGTATCGCGAGGGGCCCGTATGGCTACACCTTC. Residues: CASSIARGPYGYTF. Using reference TRBV19 and TRBJ1-2 for the parts outside the CDR3, the full variable domain is DGGITQSPKYLFRKEGQNVTLSCEQNLNHDAMYWYRQDPGQGLRLIYYSQIVNDFQKGDIAEGYSVSREKKESFPLTVTSAQKNPTAFYLCASSIARGPYGYTFGSGTRLTVV.

This rearrangement joins TRBV9 to TRBJ1-2; 9 nucleotides align to TRBD1. The CDR3 consists of 13 residues. CDR1 and CDR2 from the germline V gene are SGDLS and YYNGEE. Trimming cost V 0 bases and J 7 bases; bases outside gene matches: 1. The CDR3 nucleotides read TGTGCCAGCAGCGTAGGGACAGGGGCTGGCTACACCTTC. This encodes CASSVGTGAGYTF.